These 25 T cell receptor beta chains were all obtained from the same sample, sequenced in a study of T-cell memory formation after mild COVID-19. Via MiXCR, TCRdb re-called the 5' RACE reads, giving one row per CDR3 protein. The profile shows about 270,000 distinct CDR3 sequences, roughly 16% of them singletons. The material sequenced was PBMCs or a T cell subset sorted from them (not recorded which). These receptors originate from a man between 18 and 29 years old who had mild COVID-19 (a few samples of this study predate the infection). Cell type and time point are not known.

This clonotype was seen a few times. CDR3 nucleotides: TGTGCCAGCAGCCCAACCCCTGCGGCAGCAGATACGCAGTATTTT. Translation gives CASSPTPAAADTQYF. The J gene is TRBJ2-3, the V gene TRBV7-6, with D unclear. This CDR3 spans 15 amino acids. The germline V gene encodes CDR1 SGHVS and CDR2 FNYEAQ. V gave up 5 bases and J gave up 4 bases, with 16 bases separating them.

This clonotype has a count of ten or more. CDR3 loop: CASSDRQVRGTGELFF. DNA for the CDR3: TGCGCCAGCAGCGACCGACAGGTTCGCGGTACCGGGGAGCTGTTTTTT. The rearrangement links TRBV4-3 to TRBJ2-2, with D perhaps matching TRBD1 (6 bases). The CDR3 runs 16 residues. Between the trimmed V and J ends, which lost 5 bases and 5 bases, there was a span of 18 bases. Germline CDR1 is LGHNA and CDR2 is YSLEER.

The chain combines TRBV29-1 with TRBJ1-2, with no clear D. This CDR3 spans 16 amino acids. Trimming stripped 1 base from V and 4 bases from J, with 19 bases between. In germline, CDR1 is SQVTM, CDR2 ANQGSEA. Here the CDR3 reads CSVEALGREKSYGYTF. As DNA, the CDR3 is TGCAGCGTTGAAGCTCTCGGCCGCGAGAAAAGCTATGGCTACACCTTC.

This clonotype turned up a few times. At one end, the junction sequence differs from germline, possibly due to a read error. This chain links TRBV25-1 with TRBJ1-4; D ambiguous. Looked up from germline, CDR1 is MGHDK and CDR2 is SYGVNS. This CDR3 region has 11 residues. CDR3 DNA sequence: TGTGCCAGCAGCTCGGGCAGCTCTCACCTTTTT. Its protein is CASSSGSSHLF.

As regards this clonotype: The junction differs from germline at one of its ends, possibly a read error. The rearrangement uses TRBV7-6 and TRBJ2-5; 10 bases fit TRBD1. This CDR3 contains 19 residues. The V gene's germline CDR1 is SGHVS and CDR2 FNYEAQ. The CDR3 nucleotides are TGTGCCAGCAGCCACAAGGCCGTTTGGGACAGGGGTTGGCAAGGGACCCAGTACTTC. Protein sequence: CASSHKAVWDRGWQGTQYF. Full variable domain (rest looked up from reference TRBV7-6 and TRBJ2-5): GAGVSQSPRYKVTKRGQDVALRCDPISGHVSLYWYRQALGQGPEFLTYFNYEAQQDKSGLPNDRFSAERPEGSISTLTIQRTEQRDSAMYRCASSHKAVWDRGWQGTQYFGPGTRLLVL.

As concerns this clonotype: Likely a read error: the CDR3 ends without its conserved phenylalanine or tryptophan. Because the CDR3's place on the DNA is in doubt, the DNA is left out and the CDR3 is given as listed by TCRdb. The CDR3 here is CASSIPRDI. The chain uses TRBV19 and TRBJ1-4; the table's D gene call, TRBD1, was not cross checked with the DNA. Germline V lookup: CDR1 LNHDA, CDR2 SQIVND (reference sequence). The CDR3 spans 9 residues, counting both ends.

This chain joins TRBV6-2 or TRBV6-3 and TRBJ2-2; 8 bases map to TRBD1. The ends lost 5 bases at V and 7 bases at J; junction bases unmatched: 6. The length of the CDR3 is 14 residues. Germline CDR1 reads MNHEY; CDR2 reads SVGEGT. As DNA, the CDR3 is TGTGCCAGCAGTAAAGGACAGGGCGTCGGGGAGCTGTTTTTT. It translates to CASSKGQGVGELFF.

This rearrangement joins TRBV7-9 to TRBJ2-3; maybe TRBD1 (5 bases). Germline V gene lookup returns CDR1 SEHNR and CDR2 FQNEAQ (reference sequence). This CDR3 is 14 amino acids long. The V end lost 4 bases, the J end lost 4 bases, and 12 bases lay between the germline ends. The CDR3 DNA sequence: TGTGCCAGCAGCTACCGAACAGGAGCAGATACGCAGTATTTT. As protein: CASSYRTGADTQYF.

This clonotype was picked up a small number of times. The V call is TRBV12-3 or TRBV12-4, the J call TRBJ2-4, with TRBD2 matching over 12 bases. The CDR3 is 13 amino acids. With V trimmed by 6 bases and J by 8 bases, 2 bases remained unmatched. The CDR3 nucleotides are TGTGCCAGCAGCCTAGCGGGGGGGCACATTCAGTACTTC. This sequence encodes CASSLAGGHIQYF.

This clonotype was seen only a few times. The chain combines TRBV20-1 with TRBJ1-6; a possible D gene is TRBD1 (6 bases). This CDR3 spans 12 amino acids. Deletions cut 3 bases from V and 12 bases from J, with 12 bases between. Germline V gene lookup returns CDR1 DFQATT and CDR2 SNEGSKA (reference sequence). In DNA form, the CDR3 reads TGCAGTGCTAGGGAAGGGGGGCAACCCCTCCACTTT. It translates to CSAREGGQPLHF.

V is TRBV5-1 and J is TRBJ2-1, with D possibly being TRBD2 (6 bases). Per germline, CDR1 SGHRS and CDR2 YFSETQ. V lost 1 base and J 6 bases, leaving 11 bases between the germline ends. This CDR3 comprises 14 residues. CDR3 residues: CASSLLLGGNEQFF. The CDR3 DNA is TGCGCCAGCAGCTTGTTGCTCGGGGGCAATGAGCAGTTCTTC. Full variable domain (missing parts from reference TRBV5-1 and TRBJ2-1): KAGVTQTPRYLIKTRGQQVTLSCSPISGHRSVSWYQQTPGQGLQFLFEYFSETQRNKGNFPGRFSGRQFSNSRSEMNVSTLELGDSALYLCASSLLLGGNEQFFGPGTRLTVL.

This clonotype was counted between two and nine times. This sequence joins TRBV4-1 and TRBJ1-1; 7 bases match TRBD1. Germline loops: CDR1 MGHRA, CDR2 YSYEKL. CDR3 length: 14 amino acids. V was clipped by 3 bases and J by 5 bases; unmatched bases: 6. The CDR3 sequence is CASSHPDRLTEAFF. The DNA for the CDR3 is TGCGCCAGCAGCCACCCGGACAGGTTGACTGAAGCTTTCTTT.

This clonotype came up a few times. The J gene is TRBJ1-2, the V gene TRBV3-1, with 9 bases aligning to TRBD1. The CDR3 totals 14 residues. Germline CDR1 is LGHDT and CDR2 is YNNKEL (reference sequence). V was pared by 4 bases and J by 7 bases, with 7 bases of the junction left unmatched. The CDR3 nucleotides are TGTGCCAGCAGCCTTGACAGGGGGATGAGTGGCTACACCTTC. It translates to CASSLDRGMSGYTF.

This clonotype was seen a handful of times. The rearrangement uses TRBV2 and TRBJ2-3; a possible D gene is TRBD2 (5 bases). V was shortened by 4 bases and J by 5 bases, with 10 bases between the two germline ends. Germline V gene sequence: CDR1 SNHLY, CDR2 FYNNEI. The CDR3 spans 13 residues. The CDR3 protein is CASSVLAEDTQYF. CDR3 sequence (DNA): TGTGCCAGCAGTGTCCTAGCAGAAGATACGCAGTATTTT.

The table lists this clonotype with a few counts. V gene TRBV10-3 combines with J gene TRBJ2-2; D not certain. Trimming removed 2 bases from V and 10 bases from J, with 8 bases in between. The CDR3 totals 12 residues. From germline, CDR1 is ENHRY and CDR2 SYGVKD. Here the CDR3 reads CAISERALELFF. The DNA for the CDR3 is TGTGCCATCAGTGAGAGGGCTTTGGAGCTGTTTTTT.

This clonotype was detected a few times. V is TRBV6-4 and J is TRBJ2-3; D may match TRBD1 or TRBD2 (6 bases each). Germline V lookup: CDR1 MRHNA, CDR2 SNTAGT. The CDR3 totals 16 residues. The V end lost 0 bases, the J end lost 2 bases, and 12 bases lay between the germline ends. The chain's CDR3 is CASSDSPGAHTDTQYF. CDR3 nucleotide sequence: TGTGCCAGCAGTGACTCGCCGGGGGCCCACACAGATACGCAGTATTTT.

This clonotype was seen a few times. V is TRBV5-1 and J is TRBJ2-5, with 11 bases matching TRBD1. CDR3 length: 15 residues. With V trimmed by 4 bases and J by 2 bases, 4 bases remained unmatched. From germline, CDR1 is SGHRS and CDR2 YFSETQ. Here the CDR3 reads CASSRTGGGQETQYF. CDR3 DNA: TGCGCCAGCAGCCGGACAGGGGGCGGACAAGAGACCCAGTACTTC.

V and J are TRBV6-6 and TRBJ2-7; 7 bases align to TRBD2. Germline CDR1 is MNHNY and CDR2 is SVGAGI (reference sequence). The CDR3 spans 11 residues. Unmatched junction bases numbered 2, after V lost 7 bases and J lost 5 bases. The CDR3 DNA follows: TGTGCCAGCATGGGAGGGCACGAGCAGTACTTC. It specifies CASMGGHEQYF.

The V gene is TRBV2, the J gene TRBJ2-5; TRBD2 might be the D (5 bases). Germline V gene lookup returns CDR1 SNHLY and CDR2 FYNNEI. Trimming stripped 5 bases from V and 5 bases from J, with 15 bases between. There are 14 residues in the CDR3. DNA for the CDR3: TGTGCCAGCAGTACGGGGTTGGCCGGGGAGACCCAGTACTTC. As protein: CASSTGLAGETQYF.

V usage is TRBV18 and J usage is TRBJ2-1, with D tentatively TRBD1 (5 bases). CDR1 and CDR2 from the germline V gene are KGHSH and LQKENI. Trimming shortened V by 3 bases and J by 7 bases, and 10 bases separated the two germline ends. The CDR3 contains 13 residues. CDR3 DNA sequence: TGTGCCAGCTCACCCGACAGTTGGAATGAGCAGTTCTTC. Its translation: CASSPDSWNEQFF.

The chain links TRBV18 to TRBJ2-7; 12 nucleotides match TRBD1. J lost 4 bases, V lost 4 bases, and 2 bases had no gene match. The CDR3 is 14 residues long. Germline V gene lookup returns CDR1 KGHSH and CDR2 LQKENI. This chain's CDR3 is CASSRDRGQYEQYF. The CDR3 DNA sequence: TGTGCCAGCTCACGGGACAGGGGGCAATACGAGCAGTACTTC.

CDR3 coding DNA: TGTGCCAGCAGCTGGGGGATCACAGATACGCAGTATTTT. Translated: CASSWGITDTQYF. The chain employs TRBV7-3 and TRBJ2-3; possibly TRBD1 or TRBD2 for D (5 bases each). The CDR3 has 13 residues. Germline loops: CDR1 SGHTA, CDR2 FQGTGA. The V and J ends lost 4 bases and 2 bases respectively, with 7 bases between them. Full variable domain (rest looked up from reference TRBV7-3 and TRBJ2-3): GAGVSQTPSNKVTEKGKYVELRCDPISGHTALYWYRQSLGQGPEFLIYFQGTGAADDSGLPNDRFFAVRPEGSVSTLKIQRTERGDSAVYLCASSWGITDTQYFGPGTRLTVL.

This clonotype appeared many times. V gene TRBV6-2 or TRBV6-3 combines with J gene TRBJ1-1, with 9 bases lining up with TRBD1. Germline V lookup: CDR1 MNHEY, CDR2 SVGEGT. This CDR3 region has 13 residues. Losses at the gene ends were 8 bases for V and 5 bases for J; bases not matched to a gene: 6. CDR3 DNA: TGTGCCAGCGGACAGGGGCCGTGGACTGAAGCTTTCTTT. Translation: CASGQGPWTEAFF.

The chain links TRBV20-1 to TRBJ2-3; the D call may be TRBD1 or TRBD2 (5 bases each). The V end was cut by 6 bases, the J end by 0 bases, with 16 bases between. Germline-derived CDR1 and CDR2 are DFQATT and SNEGSKA (reference sequence). This CDR3 contains 15 residues. The CDR3 DNA sequence: TGCAGTGCCACCGGGGCCCCTCCTAGCACAGATACGCAGTATTTT. This gives the protein CSATGAPPSTDTQYF.

The chain combines TRBV11-2 with TRBJ2-4; the D is unclear. The CDR3 length is 15 residues. V dropped 3 bases and J dropped 0 bases, with 9 bases sitting between them. Germline V gene lookup returns CDR1 SGHAT and CDR2 FQNNGV. The CDR3 region has the DNA TGTGCCAGCAGCTTTGGGCAGCTAGCCAAAAACATTCAGTACTTC. Its translation is CASSFGQLAKNIQYF.